What follows are 18 T cell receptor beta chains derived from one specimen sequenced in a study of blood T cell repertoires in COVID-19. TCRdb's table, derived via immunoSEQ multiplex PCR, lists solely in-frame clones and lacks some. This table holds under 30,000 clones, about 80% found once. The sequenced sample was peripheral blood. Receptors were obtained from a woman in her seventies with acute or convalescent COVID-19.

This clone was seen a handful of times. This chain uses TRBV4-2 with TRBJ2-3, with a weak D call TRBD2 (7 bases). Trimming removed 1 base from V and 1 base from J, with 18 bases in between. Germline V gives CDR1 LGHNA, CDR2 YNFKEQ. This CDR3 has 18 amino acids. This CDR3 reads CASSQGGWGGAGTDTQYF. The CDR3 coding sequence is TGTGCCAGCAGCCAAGGGGGTTGGGGGGGGGCCGGCACAGATACGCAGTATTTT.

Here the CDR3 reads CASSLTGSTDTQYF. In nucleotides, the CDR3 is TGTGCCAGCAGCTTGACGGGGTCGACAGATACGCAGTATTTT. The chain has TRBV5-5 and TRBJ2-3; D is possibly TRBD2 (5 bases). Between the trimmed V and J ends, which lost 1 base and 3 bases, there was a span of 9 bases. The length of the CDR3 is 14 residues. CDR1 and CDR2 from the germline V gene are SGHKS and YYEKEE (reference sequence).

V is TRBV7-3 and J is TRBJ2-5; 8 bases are a match to TRBD2. J was trimmed by 0 bases and V by 5 bases; bases with no gene match: 5. Germline CDR1 SGHTA, CDR2 FQGTGA. The CDR3 consists of 15 residues. CDR3: CASSQLAGNQETQYF. CDR3 coding DNA: TGTGCCAGCAGCCAATTAGCGGGGAACCAAGAGACCCAGTACTTC.

Details on this clone: At the DNA level, this CDR3 is encoded by other sequences in the same sample as well. The genes are TRBV5-1 and TRBJ2-5; D is uncertain. In germline, CDR1 is SGHRS, CDR2 YFSETQ. Trimming took 0 bases from V and 5 from J, leaving 5 bases between them. The CDR3 covers 12 residues. This CDR3 reads CASSLARETQYF. As DNA, the CDR3 is TGCGCCAGCAGCTTGGCGAGGGAGACCCAGTACTTC. Looking up the rest from reference TRBV5-1 and TRBJ2-5 gives the full variable domain: KAGVTQTPRYLIKTRGQQVTLSCSPISGHRSVSWYQQTPGQGLQFLFEYFSETQRNKGNFPGRFSGRQFSNSRSEMNVSTLELGDSALYLCASSLARETQYFGPGTRLLVL.

This clone was counted a single time. Compared with germline, one end of the junction differs, possibly owing to a read error. V gene TRBV24-1 combines with J gene TRBJ1-1; D gene unclear. In germline, CDR1 is KGHDR, CDR2 SFDVKD. The CDR3 extends over 12 amino acids. CDR3 protein: CATSDLIEVWYF. The CDR3 region has the DNA TGTGCCACCAGTGATTTGATAGAGGTTTGGTACTTT.

This chain uses TRBV4-2 with TRBJ2-5; TRBD2 agrees at 9 bases. The ends lost 0 bases at V and 2 bases at J; junction bases unmatched: 7. CDR1 LGHNA and CDR2 YNFKEQ come from the germline V gene. CDR3 length: 17 residues. The CDR3 DNA reads TGTGCCAGCAGCCAAGAACAAAGCGGGGGGCCTCAAGAGACCCAGTACTTC. Its translation is CASSQEQSGGPQETQYF.

The chain links TRBV5-5 to TRBJ1-5, with D possibly matching TRBD1 (5 bases). The germline gives CDR1 SGHKS, CDR2 YYEKEE (reference sequence). Trimming shortened V by 4 bases and J by 4 bases, and 12 bases separated the two germline ends. The CDR3 contains 14 residues. The CDR3 here is CASSTLQGNQPQHF. The CDR3 nucleotides read TGTGCCAGCAGCACCCTTCAGGGAAATCAGCCCCAGCATTTT.

This sequence joins TRBV5-1 and TRBJ2-7; a weak D match, TRBD1 (5 bases). CDR3 length: 15 residues. V lost 0 bases and J lost 3, with 13 bases in between. The germline V gene encodes CDR1 SGHRS and CDR2 YFSETQ. The CDR3 coding sequence is TGCGCCAGCAGCTTGGATAGGCAGGGCTTCTACGAGCAGTACTTC. Amino acids: CASSLDRQGFYEQYF.

The chain recombines TRBV7-2 with TRBJ2-3; no reliable D call. The germline V gene encodes CDR1 SGHTA and CDR2 FQGNSA. V was clipped by 6 bases and J by 2 bases, with 9 bases between them. This CDR3 is built from 13 residues. DNA for the CDR3: TGTGCCAGCAGTACACAGTACACAGATACGCAGTATTTT. Protein: CASSTQYTDTQYF.

The rearrangement links TRBV6-5 to TRBJ1-1; D not certain. The CDR3 runs 16 residues. Germline CDR1 reads MNHEY; CDR2 reads SVGAGI. Trimming took 0 bases from V and 3 from J, leaving 14 bases between them. The CDR3, as DNA: TGTGCCAGCAGTTACTCTGCGGAGGGTTTACACACTGAAGCTTTCTTT. Translating it yields CASSYSAEGLHTEAFF.

This clone has a single count. DNA for the CDR3: TGTGCCAGTAGTTCGATCCCCCGGGACAGGGTTTGGGGTACGCAGTATTTT. Its translation is CASSSIPRDRVWGTQYF. The chain is built from TRBV19 and TRBJ2-3; 9 bases map to TRBD1. Looked up from germline, CDR1 is LNHDA and CDR2 is SQIVND (reference sequence). CDR3 length: 17 amino acids. J gave up 8 bases and V 5 bases, and 17 bases lay outside the gene matches.

The gene calls are TRBV27 and TRBJ2-3, with no clear D. This CDR3 has 15 residues. The ends were cut back, 3 bases at V and 8 bases at J, with 18 bases in the middle. Germline CDR1 MNHEY, CDR2 SMNVEV (reference sequence). The CDR3 DNA reads TGTGCCAGCAGTTTGGTGGCACTTGGGTCAGGTACGCAGTATTTT. Protein: CASSLVALGSGTQYF.

The J gene is TRBJ1-2, the V gene TRBV11-2; D possibly corresponds to TRBD1 (5 bases). The CDR3 has 14 amino acids. Germline CDR1 is SGHAT and CDR2 is FQNNGV. The V gene lost 5 bases and the J gene lost 8 bases, with 18 bases spanning the gap. CDR3 loop: CASSPSDIFEGYTF. The DNA of the CDR3 is TGTGCCAGCAGCCCCTCGGACATTTTTGAGGGCTACACCTTC.

The chain has TRBV13 and TRBJ2-1; 12 nucleotides match TRBD2. Unmatched junction bases numbered 12, after V lost 5 bases and J lost 4 bases. Germline V gene lookup returns CDR1 PRHDT and CDR2 FYEKMQ (reference sequence). The CDR3 has 18 amino acids. The CDR3 DNA reads as TGTGCCAGCAGCCAGTCCCCCAAGACTAGCGGGAGATACAATGAGCAGTTCTTC. It specifies CASSQSPKTSGRYNEQFF.

The V call is TRBV10-1, the J call TRBJ2-3; no definite D call. Germline V gene sequence: CDR1 WNHNN, CDR2 SYGVQD (reference sequence). Trimming left V 11 bases short and J 4 bases short, with 7 bases between. The CDR3 contains 10 residues. CDR3 nucleotide sequence: TGCGCCCCCCGGGCAGATACGCAGTATTTT. This encodes CAPRADTQYF.

The chain employs TRBV7-9 and TRBJ1-4; unclear D gene. The germline gives CDR1 SEHNR, CDR2 FQNEAQ (reference sequence). The CDR3 loop spans 18 amino acids. Trimming left V 0 bases short and J 3 bases short, with 17 bases between. The CDR3 region is CASSLARETNAANEKLFF. The CDR3, as DNA: TGTGCCAGCAGCTTAGCGCGGGAGACAAATGCGGCTAATGAAAAACTGTTTTTT.

The gene calls are TRBV27 and TRBJ2-5; 9 positions match TRBD2. Looked up from germline, CDR1 is MNHEY and CDR2 is SMNVEV (reference sequence). With 4 bases clipped from V and 5 bases from J, the junction kept 17 bases outside the gene matches. CDR3 length equals 18 residues. CDR3 sequence reads: CASSYELAGISGVETQYF. The CDR3 nucleotides read TGTGCCAGCAGTTATGAGCTAGCGGGGATCTCGGGGGTGGAGACCCAGTACTTC.

This clone has only one observation. The chain couples TRBV9 to TRBJ2-7, with 7 bases fitting TRBD2. Trimming took 2 bases from V and 2 from J; bases not matched to a gene: 4. The germline V gene encodes CDR1 SGDLS and CDR2 YYNGEE. The CDR3 spans 14 residues. Here the CDR3 reads CASSVAGEAYEQYF. CDR3 coding DNA: TGTGCCAGCAGCGTGGCGGGGGAAGCCTACGAGCAGTACTTC.